This T cell receptor (beta chain) was observed in a study of blood T cell repertoires in COVID-19. The table lists this clone with a few counts. The assay was immunoSEQ multiplex PCR, and TCRdb's table has in-frame clones only and misses some. The sample carries about 250,000 clones, approximately 80% recorded once. V lost 3 bases and J lost 11, with 11 bases in between. This CDR3 is 11 amino acids long. Germline CDR1 and CDR2: LGHDT and YNNKEL (reference sequence). The J gene is TRBJ2-7, the V gene TRBV3-1 (or the pseudogene TRBV3-2); tentatively, D is TRBD2 (5 bases). This TCR derives from a man older than 75 with acute or convalescent COVID-19. Sequenced material: peripheral blood. The DNA for the CDR3 is TGTGCCAGCAGCCACGGACTGGAAGAGTACTTC. It is translated as CASSHGLEEYF.